This TCR beta chain was sequenced in a study of early T cells in non-severe SARS-CoV-2 infection. Background on the study: Chains were unpaired, as sequencing was done on bulk RNA from unsorted whole blood. Study outcomes and limitations: The VDJdb matching leaned toward anti-spike CD8 responses and overlooked private and CD4 specificities.

Individually, cDNA molecules had unique molecular identifiers attached to them. TCRdb redid the calling of the 5' RACE reads with MiXCR, one entry per CDR3 protein. The sample holds under 85,000 distinct CDR3 sequences, 10% to 15% seen once. This clonotype was observed at least ten times. Its antigen is not identified. The material sequenced was whole blood. This clonotype was obtained from an adult who was a healthcare worker with PCR-confirmed SARS-CoV-2 infection or an uninfected control (not recorded which).

CDR3 bases: TGTGCCAGCAGCTTAACCCGGGACGTTGAAGCTTTCTTT. Its protein product is CASSLTRDVEAFF. The V and J genes are TRBV7-3 and TRBJ1-1; D is possibly TRBD1 (5 bases). V was trimmed by 0 bases and J by 7 bases, leaving 9 bases between them. The CDR3 length is 13 residues. CDR1 and CDR2 from the germline V gene are SGHTA and FQGTGA.